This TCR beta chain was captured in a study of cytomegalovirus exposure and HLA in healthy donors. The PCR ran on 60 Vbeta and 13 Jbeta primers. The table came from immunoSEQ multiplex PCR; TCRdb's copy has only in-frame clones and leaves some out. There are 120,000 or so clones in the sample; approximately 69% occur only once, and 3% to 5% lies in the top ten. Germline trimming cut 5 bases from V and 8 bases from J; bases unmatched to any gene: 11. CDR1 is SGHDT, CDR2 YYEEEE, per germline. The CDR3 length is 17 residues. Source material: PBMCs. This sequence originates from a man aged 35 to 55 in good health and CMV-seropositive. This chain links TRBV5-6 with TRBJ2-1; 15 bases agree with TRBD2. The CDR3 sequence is CASRPGTSGRMWDEQFF. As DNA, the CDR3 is TGTGCCAGCAGGCCTGGGACTAGCGGGAGGATGTGGGATGAGCAGTTCTTC.